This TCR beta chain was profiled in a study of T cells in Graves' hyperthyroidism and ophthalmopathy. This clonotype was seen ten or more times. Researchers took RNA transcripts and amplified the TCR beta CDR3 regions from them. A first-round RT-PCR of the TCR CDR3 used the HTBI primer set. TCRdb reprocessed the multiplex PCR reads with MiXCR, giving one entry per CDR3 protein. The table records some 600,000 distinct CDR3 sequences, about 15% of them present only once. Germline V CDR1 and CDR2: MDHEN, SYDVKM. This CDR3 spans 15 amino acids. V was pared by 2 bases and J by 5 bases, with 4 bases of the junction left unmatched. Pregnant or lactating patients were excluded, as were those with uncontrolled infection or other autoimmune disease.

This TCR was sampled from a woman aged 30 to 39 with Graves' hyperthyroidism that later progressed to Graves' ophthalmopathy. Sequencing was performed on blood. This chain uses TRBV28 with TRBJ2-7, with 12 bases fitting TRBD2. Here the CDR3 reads CASSLELAGGDEQYF. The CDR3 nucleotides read TGTGCCAGCAGTTTAGAGCTAGCGGGAGGGGACGAGCAGTACTTC.